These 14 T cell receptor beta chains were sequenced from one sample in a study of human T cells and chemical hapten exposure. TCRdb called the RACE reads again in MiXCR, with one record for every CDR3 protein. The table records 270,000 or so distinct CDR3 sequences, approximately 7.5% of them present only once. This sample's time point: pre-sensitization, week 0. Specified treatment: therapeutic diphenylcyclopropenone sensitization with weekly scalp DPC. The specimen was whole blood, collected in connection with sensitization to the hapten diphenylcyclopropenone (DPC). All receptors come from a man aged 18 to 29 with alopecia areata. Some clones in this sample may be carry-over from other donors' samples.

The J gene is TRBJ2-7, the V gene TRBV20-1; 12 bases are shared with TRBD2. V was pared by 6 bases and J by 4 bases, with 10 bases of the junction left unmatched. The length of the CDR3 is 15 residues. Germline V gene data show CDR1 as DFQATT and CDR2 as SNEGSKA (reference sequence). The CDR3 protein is CSALGPTSGGYEQYF. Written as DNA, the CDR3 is TGCAGTGCCCTGGGCCCCACTAGCGGGGGGTACGAGCAGTACTTC.

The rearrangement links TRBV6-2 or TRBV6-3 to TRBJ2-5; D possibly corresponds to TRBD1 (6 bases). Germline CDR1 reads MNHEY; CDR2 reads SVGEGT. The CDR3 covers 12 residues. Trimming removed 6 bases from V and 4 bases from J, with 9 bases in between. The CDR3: CASRQGIETQYF. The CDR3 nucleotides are TGTGCCAGCAGACAGGGAATAGAGACCCAGTACTTC.

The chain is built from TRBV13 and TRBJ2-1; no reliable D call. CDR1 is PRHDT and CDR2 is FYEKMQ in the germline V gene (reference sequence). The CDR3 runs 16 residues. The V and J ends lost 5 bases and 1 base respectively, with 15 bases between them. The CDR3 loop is CASSHSRLGSYNEQFF. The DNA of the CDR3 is TGTGCCAGCAGCCACAGCAGGCTTGGATCCTACAATGAGCAGTTCTTC.

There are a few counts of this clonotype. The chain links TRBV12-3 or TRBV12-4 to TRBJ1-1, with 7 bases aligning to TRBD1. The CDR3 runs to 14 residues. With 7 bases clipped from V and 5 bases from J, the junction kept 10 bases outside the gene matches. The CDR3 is CASIPTGMGTEAFF. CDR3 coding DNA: TGTGCCAGCATCCCGACAGGGATGGGGACTGAAGCTTTCTTT.

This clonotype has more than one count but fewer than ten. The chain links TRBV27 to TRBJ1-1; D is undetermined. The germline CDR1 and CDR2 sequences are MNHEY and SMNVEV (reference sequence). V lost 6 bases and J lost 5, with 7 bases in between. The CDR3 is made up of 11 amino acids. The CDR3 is CASRYRTEAFF. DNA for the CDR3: TGTGCCAGCAGGTACCGTACTGAAGCTTTCTTT.

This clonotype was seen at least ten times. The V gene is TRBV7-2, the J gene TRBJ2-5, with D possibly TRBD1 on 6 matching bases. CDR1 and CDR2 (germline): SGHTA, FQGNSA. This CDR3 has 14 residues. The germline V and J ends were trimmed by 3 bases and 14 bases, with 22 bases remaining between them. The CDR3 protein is CASSFESGHPSSYF. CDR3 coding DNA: TGTGCCAGCAGCTTTGAATCGGGACACCCCTCAAGTTACTTC.

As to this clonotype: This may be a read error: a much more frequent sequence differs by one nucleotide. The CDR3 nucleotides are TGTGCCAGCAGCTTGTTCCTAGCGGGCACAGATACGCAGTATTTT. Protein product: CASSLFLAGTDTQYF. The chain couples TRBV7-9 to TRBJ2-3, with TRBD2 identical over 7 bases. The CDR3 spans 15 residues. The V and J ends lost 3 bases and 1 base, in that order; junction bases with no gene match: 4. The germline V gene encodes CDR1 SEHNR and CDR2 FQNEAQ (reference sequence).

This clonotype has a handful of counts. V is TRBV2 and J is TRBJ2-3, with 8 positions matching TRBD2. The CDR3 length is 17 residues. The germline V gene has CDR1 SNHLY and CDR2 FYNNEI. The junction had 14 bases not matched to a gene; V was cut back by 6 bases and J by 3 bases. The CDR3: CASRYLRLAGRTDTQYF. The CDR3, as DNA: TGTGCCAGCAGATACCTACGTCTAGCGGGCCGTACAGATACGCAGTATTTT.

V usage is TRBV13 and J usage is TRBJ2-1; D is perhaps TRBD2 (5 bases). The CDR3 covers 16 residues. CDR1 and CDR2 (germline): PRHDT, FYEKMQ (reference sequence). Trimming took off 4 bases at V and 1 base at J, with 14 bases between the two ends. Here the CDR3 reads CASSSRDGRSYNEQFF. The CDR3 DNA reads TGTGCCAGCAGCTCCCGGGATGGACGGTCCTACAATGAGCAGTTCTTC.

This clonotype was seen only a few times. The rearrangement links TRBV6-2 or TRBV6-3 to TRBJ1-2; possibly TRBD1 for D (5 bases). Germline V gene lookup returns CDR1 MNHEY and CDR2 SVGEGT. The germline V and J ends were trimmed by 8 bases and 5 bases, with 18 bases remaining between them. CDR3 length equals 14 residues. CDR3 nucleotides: TGTGCCAGCGGTGGGACGCGACCGTTATATGGCTACACCTTC. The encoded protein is CASGGTRPLYGYTF.

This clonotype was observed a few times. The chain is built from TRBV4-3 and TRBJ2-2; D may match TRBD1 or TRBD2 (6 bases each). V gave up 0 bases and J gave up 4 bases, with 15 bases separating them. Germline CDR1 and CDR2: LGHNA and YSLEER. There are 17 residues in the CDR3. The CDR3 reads CASSQDYPGASTGELFF. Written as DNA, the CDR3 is TGCGCCAGCAGCCAAGATTACCCGGGGGCCTCCACCGGGGAGCTGTTTTTT.

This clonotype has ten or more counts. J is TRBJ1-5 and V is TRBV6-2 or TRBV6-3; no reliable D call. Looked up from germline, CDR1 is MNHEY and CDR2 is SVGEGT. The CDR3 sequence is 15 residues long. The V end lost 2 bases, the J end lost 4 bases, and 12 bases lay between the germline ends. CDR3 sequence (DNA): TGTGCCAGCAGTTACCTGAGACAAGCGAATCAGCCCCAGCATTTT. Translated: CASSYLRQANQPQHF.

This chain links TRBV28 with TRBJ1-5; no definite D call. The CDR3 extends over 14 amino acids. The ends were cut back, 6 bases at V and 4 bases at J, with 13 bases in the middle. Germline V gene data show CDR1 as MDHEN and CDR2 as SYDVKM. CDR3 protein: CASSPPRQNQPQHF. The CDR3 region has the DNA TGTGCCAGCAGCCCCCCTCGCCAAAATCAGCCCCAGCATTTT.

In DNA, the CDR3 is TGCAGCGTTGACCTAGGGGGTTCTGATGGCTACACCTTC. It specifies CSVDLGGSDGYTF. The chain combines TRBV29-1 with TRBJ1-2; D is possibly TRBD1 (6 bases). Germline V gives CDR1 SQVTM, CDR2 ANQGSEA. V lost 3 bases to trimming and J lost 6 bases, with 14 bases between them. The CDR3 loop spans 13 amino acids.